These 32 T cell receptor beta chains share one sample of origin, sequenced in a study of graft-versus-host responses after intestinal transplantation. These receptors' antigens are unknown. TCRdb's table, derived via immunoSEQ multiplex PCR, lists solely in-frame clones and lacks some. The sample lists 80,000 to 90,000 clones, 90% seen once, with 0.095% to 0.11% in the top ten. This specimen was unstimulated CD4+ T cells sorted from spleen or lymph node cells, taken before intestinal transplant. The receptors come from a human donor who received an intestinal transplant.

Written as DNA, the CDR3 is TGCGCCAGCAGCCTACAGGGGTACGGTGAAAAACTGTTTTTT. Translated, it gives CASSLQGYGEKLFF. The chain joins TRBV4-1 to TRBJ1-4; 7 bases fit TRBD1. Germline CDR1 and CDR2: MGHRA and YSYEKL. V was clipped by 4 bases and J by 7 bases; unmatched bases: 6. This CDR3 spans 14 amino acids.

The J gene is TRBJ2-3, the V gene TRBV9; the match to TRBD1 covers 8 bases. The ends lost 7 bases at V and 2 bases at J; junction bases unmatched: 3. This CDR3 has 13 amino acids. The germline V gene encodes CDR1 SGDLS and CDR2 YYNGEE. In DNA form, the CDR3 reads TGTGCCAGCGGGACAGGAAACACAGATACGCAGTATTTT. Residues: CASGTGNTDTQYF. Complete variable domain (other parts from reference TRBV9 and TRBJ2-3): DSGVTQTPKHLITATGQRVTLRCSPRSGDLSVYWYQQSLDQGLQFLIQYYNGEERAKGNILERFSAQQFPDLHSELNLSSLELGDSALYFCASGTGNTDTQYFGPGTRLTVL.

This clone was seen just once. V gene TRBV2 combines with J gene TRBJ2-7, with D uncertain. The V and J ends lost 4 bases and 6 bases respectively, with 13 bases between them. The CDR3 has 13 residues. CDR1 SNHLY and CDR2 FYNNEI come from the germline V gene. The CDR3 DNA is TGTGCCAGCAGTGCTCCGCGGTCGGGCGAGCAGTACTTC. It specifies CASSAPRSGEQYF. Using reference TRBV2 and TRBJ2-7 for the parts outside the CDR3, the full variable domain is EPEVTQTPSHQVTQMGQEVILRCVPISNHLYFYWYRQILGQKVEFLVSFYNNEISEKSEIFDDQFSVERPDGSNFTLKIRSTKLEDSAMYFCASSAPRSGEQYFGPGTRLTVT.

The chain recombines TRBV2 with TRBJ1-2; possible D gene TRBD1, 6 bases. The CDR3 has 12 amino acids. From germline, CDR1 is SNHLY and CDR2 FYNNEI. Deletions cut 5 bases from V and 6 bases from J, with 10 bases between. The CDR3 DNA is TGTGCCAGCAGTTTCAGGGGCCATGGCTACACCTTC. Amino acids: CASSFRGHGYTF.

The chain has TRBV12-5 and TRBJ2-1; TRBD1 matches 7 bases. CDR3 length: 15 residues. Germline V CDR1 and CDR2: LGHNT, FRNRAP. With 7 bases clipped from V and 9 bases from J, the junction kept 15 bases outside the gene matches. In nucleotides, the CDR3 is TGTGCTAGTGAAAGGGGGCACACCCAGACCAGTGAGCAGTTCTTC. The encoded protein is CASERGHTQTSEQFF.

This rearrangement joins TRBV9 to TRBJ2-7; TRBD2 agrees at 10 bases. Germline V lookup: CDR1 SGDLS, CDR2 YYNGEE. The CDR3 runs 15 residues. After removal of 4 bases from V and 3 bases from J, the junction contained 7 bases not matched to a gene. The CDR3 sequence is CASSPRSSGGYEQYF. The CDR3 nucleotides read TGTGCCAGCAGCCCCCGATCTAGCGGGGGCTACGAGCAGTACTTC.

This rearrangement joins TRBV7-3 to TRBJ2-1, with D perhaps matching TRBD2 (6 bases). The CDR3 has 13 residues. Between the trimmed V and J ends, which lost 5 bases and 13 bases, there was a span of 18 bases. Per germline, CDR1 SGHTA and CDR2 FQGTGA. The CDR3 region has the DNA TGTGCCAGCAGCACTCAAGCGGGCAGCGGCCAGTTCTTC. Amino acids: CASSTQAGSGQFF.

The V and J genes are TRBV6-1 and TRBJ1-2; 8 nucleotides match TRBD1. Germline lookup yields CDR1 MNHNS and CDR2 SASEGT. This CDR3 comprises 15 residues. DNA of the CDR3: TGTGGGACAGGGCCAGCGACTTCCATTTACTATGGCTACACCTTC. This codes for CGTGPATSIYYGYTF.

This chain connects TRBV6-1 to TRBJ1-3; TRBD1 matches at 7 bases. The V and J ends lost 6 bases and 1 base, in that order; junction bases with no gene match: 3. The CDR3 has 14 amino acids. Germline CDR1 reads MNHNS; CDR2 reads SASEGT. Here the CDR3 DNA reads TGTGCCAGCAGCGCGACAGGGTCTGGAAACACCATATATTTT. Protein: CASSATGSGNTIYF.

V and J are TRBV9 and TRBJ2-3, with 16 bases lining up with TRBD2. The CDR3 runs to 19 residues. In germline, CDR1 is SGDLS, CDR2 YYNGEE. The J segment lost 3 bases and the V segment lost 4 bases, leaving 11 bases of the junction unmatched. The CDR3 reads CASSRGLAGGGTVTDTQYF. The CDR3 DNA reads TGTGCCAGCAGCCGGGGACTAGCGGGGGGGGGTACAGTGACAGATACGCAGTATTTT.

The chain joins TRBV6-5 to TRBJ1-2, with TRBD1 identical over 8 bases. This CDR3 has 12 amino acids. The germline V gene has CDR1 MNHEY and CDR2 SVGAGI. V was pared by 6 bases and J by 8 bases, with 5 bases of the junction left unmatched. CDR3 region: CASSDRGRGYTF. The CDR3 DNA reads as TGTGCCAGCAGCGACAGGGGTCGAGGCTACACCTTC.

The genes are TRBV5-8 and TRBJ2-1, with a possible D match to TRBD1 (6 bases). The CDR3 extends over 14 amino acids. CDR1 is SGHTS, CDR2 YDEGEE, per germline. The germline V and J ends were trimmed by 6 bases and 7 bases, with 17 bases remaining between them. The CDR3, as DNA: TGTGCCAGCAACCCAGGGGCGCCCCCTAATGAGCAGTTCTTC. It specifies CASNPGAPPNEQFF.

V usage is TRBV2 and J usage is TRBJ2-2; no clear D. Germline V gene data show CDR1 as SNHLY and CDR2 as FYNNEI. Trimming removed 1 base from V and 1 base from J, with 10 bases in between. This CDR3 region has 16 residues. Here the CDR3 DNA reads TGTGCCAGCAGTGAAGTATCGGGTCGGAACACCGGGGAGCTGTTTTTT. This encodes CASSEVSGRNTGELFF.

V gene TRBV7-9 combines with J gene TRBJ1-3; D is undetermined. CDR3 size: 16 residues. Germline V gene lookup returns CDR1 SEHNR and CDR2 FQNEAQ (reference sequence). The germline V and J ends were trimmed by 6 bases and 0 bases, with 15 bases remaining between them. The DNA of the CDR3 is TGTGCCAGCAGACCACCCGACAAAAGCTCTGGAAACACCATATATTTT. Its translation is CASRPPDKSSGNTIYF.

The rearrangement joins TRBV10-3 to TRBJ2-5; D possibly corresponds to TRBD1 (5 bases). The CDR3 length is 13 residues. Between the trimmed V and J ends, which lost 5 bases and 5 bases, there was a span of 12 bases. Germline V gene sequence: CDR1 ENHRY, CDR2 SYGVKD. The CDR3 DNA follows: TGTGCCATCAGTCGGCAGGGTCCGGAGACCCAGTACTTC. Translation gives CAISRQGPETQYF.

This chain connects TRBV7-2 to TRBJ2-3; 9 bases are a match to TRBD2. Per germline, CDR1 SGHTA and CDR2 FQGNSA. The CDR3 has 16 amino acids. The V gene end was trimmed by 7 bases and the J gene end by 5 bases; junction bases not matched to a gene: 13. CDR3 protein: CASTHRRAGGRDTQYF. The CDR3 DNA reads TGTGCCAGCACCCACAGACGAGCGGGGGGTCGAGATACGCAGTATTTT. The full variable domain, completed using reference TRBV7-2 and TRBJ2-3, is GAGVSQSPSNKVTEKGKDVELRCDPISGHTALYWYRQSLGQGLEFLIYFQGNSAPDKSGLPSDRFSAERTGGSVSTLTIQRTQQEDSAVYLCASTHRRAGGRDTQYFGPGTRLTVL.

V gene TRBV6-5 combines with J gene TRBJ1-2; 9 bases align to TRBD1. V trimming: 2 bases; J trimming: 8 bases; junction bases outside the gene matches: 6. The CDR3 has 14 residues. Germline CDR1 reads MNHEY; CDR2 reads SVGAGI. The CDR3 reads CASSYVGTGSGYTF. DNA for the CDR3: TGTGCCAGCAGTTACGTAGGGACAGGGTCCGGCTACACCTTC.

The CDR3 sequence: CASSQGSFRTITDTQYF. In nucleotides, the CDR3 is TGCGCCAGCAGCCAAGGGTCCTTCAGGACAATCACAGATACGCAGTATTTT. V is TRBV4-1 and J is TRBJ2-3; possibly TRBD1 for D (5 bases). V was clipped by 1 base and J by 2 bases, with 16 bases between them. This CDR3 contains 17 residues. Germline CDR1 reads MGHRA; CDR2 reads YSYEKL.

The rearrangement joins TRBV5-1 to TRBJ1-1, with 7 positions matching TRBD1. The length of the CDR3 is 15 residues. CDR1 and CDR2 from the germline V gene are SGHRS and YFSETQ. The V segment lost 4 bases and the J segment 0 bases; nucleotides outside the gene matches: 6. The CDR3, as DNA: TGCGCCAGCAGCCCCTCAGGGGGGTTGAACACTGAAGCTTTCTTT. Protein product: CASSPSGGLNTEAFF.

This clone showed up just once. The chain recombines TRBV5-1 with TRBJ2-5; 14 nucleotides align to TRBD2. After removal of 3 bases from V and 4 bases from J, the junction contained 5 bases not matched to a gene. Looked up from germline, CDR1 is SGHRS and CDR2 is YFSETQ. The CDR3 runs 16 residues. The DNA of the CDR3 is TGCGCCAGCAGCTCCCGACTAGCGGGGGGGACAGAGACCCAGTACTTC. Translated: CASSSRLAGGTETQYF. Based on the CDR3 plus reference TRBV5-1 and TRBJ2-5, the full variable domain is KAGVTQTPRYLIKTRGQQVTLSCSPISGHRSVSWYQQTPGQGLQFLFEYFSETQRNKGNFPGRFSGRQFSNSRSEMNVSTLELGDSALYLCASSSRLAGGTETQYFGPGTRLLVL.

The rearrangement uses TRBV5-1 and TRBJ2-2, with unresolved D. This CDR3 is 14 amino acids long. V lost 1 base to trimming and J lost 4 bases, with 8 bases between them. Germline assignment: CDR1 SGHRS and CDR2 YFSETQ. The CDR3 coding sequence is TGCGCCAGCAGCTTGTATATATCCACCGGGGAGCTGTTTTTT. This codes for CASSLYISTGELFF.

The chain links TRBV10-1 to TRBJ2-7, with D possibly matching TRBD2 (5 bases). Trimming left V 4 bases short and J 5 bases short, with 12 bases between. This CDR3 spans 13 amino acids. CDR1 is WNHNN, CDR2 SYGVQD, per germline (reference sequence). The CDR3 sequence is CASSARPGNEQYF. The CDR3 region has the DNA TGCGCCAGCAGTGCCCGGCCGGGGAACGAGCAGTACTTC.

V gene TRBV11-2 combines with J gene TRBJ2-7; maybe TRBD2 (5 bases). Trimming left V 0 bases short and J 4 bases short, with 7 bases between. CDR3 length: 13 amino acids. Germline V CDR1 and CDR2: SGHAT, FQNNGV. CDR3: CASSLDRGYEQYF. The CDR3 DNA sequence: TGTGCCAGCAGCTTAGATCGAGGGTACGAGCAGTACTTC.

The chain couples TRBV6-5 to TRBJ1-4, with no clear D. CDR3 length: 15 residues. Trimming pared 4 bases from V and 4 bases from J, leaving 13 bases between. CDR1 and CDR2 from the germline V gene are MNHEY and SVGAGI. CDR3 amino acids: CASSSVETGNEKLFF. The DNA of the CDR3 is TGTGCCAGCAGTTCAGTCGAGACGGGTAATGAAAAACTGTTTTTT.

This chain connects TRBV20-1 to TRBJ1-2, with D uncertain. Germline CDR1 and CDR2: DFQATT and SNEGSKA (reference sequence). V was clipped by 6 bases and J by 4 bases, with 9 bases between them. CDR3 length: 11 amino acids. The CDR3 DNA is TGCAGTGCCCCGGGGTTCTATGGCTACACCTTC. This codes for CSAPGFYGYTF.

The CDR3 DNA reads TGTGCCAGCAGAGGGACAGGGCCTAGCTCCTACAATGAGCAGTTCTTC. This translates into CASRGTGPSSYNEQFF. This rearrangement joins TRBV25-1 to TRBJ2-1; 9 nucleotides agree with TRBD1. Looked up from germline, CDR1 is MGHDK and CDR2 is SYGVNS. V was pared by 6 bases and J by 0 bases, with 6 bases of the junction left unmatched. The CDR3 consists of 16 residues.

V and J are TRBV11-3 and TRBJ2-3, with 9 bases aligning to TRBD2. V was clipped by 1 base and J by 4 bases; unmatched bases: 6. Germline CDR1 is SGHNT and CDR2 is YENEEA. The CDR3 spans 16 residues. The CDR3 DNA follows: TGTGCCAGCAGCTTAGGCGGTAGCGGGGGATCAGATACGCAGTATTTT. The encoded protein is CASSLGGSGGSDTQYF.

This clone has just one count. The rearrangement links TRBV7-2 to TRBJ1-1, with 9 positions matching TRBD1. Trimming took 5 bases from V and 1 from J; bases not matched to a gene: 14. This CDR3 spans 18 amino acids. Germline V gene data show CDR1 as SGHTA and CDR2 as FQGNSA. The CDR3 nucleotides are TGTGCCAGCAGCCCGAGACAGGGGGGGATAGCTTGGAACACTGAAGCTTTCTTT. Protein: CASSPRQGGIAWNTEAFF. The variable domain in full, completed from reference TRBV7-2 and TRBJ1-1, reads GAGVSQSPSNKVTEKGKDVELRCDPISGHTALYWYRQSLGQGLEFLIYFQGNSAPDKSGLPSDRFSAERTGGSVSTLTIQRTQQEDSAVYLCASSPRQGGIAWNTEAFFGQGTRLTVV.

The gene calls are TRBV5-4 and TRBJ1-5, with D perhaps TRBD1 (5 bases). This CDR3 is 15 amino acids long. The V end was cut by 4 bases, the J end by 7 bases, with 18 bases between. The V gene's germline CDR1 is SGHNT and CDR2 YYREEE (reference sequence). The CDR3 sequence: CASSPPRGLRQPQHF. The CDR3 DNA follows: TGTGCCAGCAGCCCCCCCCGGGGGTTGCGGCAGCCCCAGCATTTT.

The V call is TRBV4-1, the J call TRBJ2-3; 11 nucleotides align to TRBD2. CDR3 length: 15 amino acids. Germline V gene data show CDR1 as MGHRA and CDR2 as YSYEKL. Trimming cost V 5 bases and J 5 bases; bases outside gene matches: 6. The CDR3 DNA reads as TGCGCCAGCAGCATACTAGCGGGGGTTGGAGATACGCAGTATTTT. It specifies CASSILAGVGDTQYF.

The chain combines TRBV5-1 with TRBJ1-2; 7 bases agree with TRBD1. The trim removed 8 bases at V and 3 bases at J, leaving 7 bases unmatched. The CDR3 loop spans 13 amino acids. CDR1 and CDR2 from the germline V gene are SGHRS and YFSETQ. The DNA of the CDR3 is TGCGCCAGTAGACAGGGTGGCGACTATGGCTACACCTTC. Translated, it gives CASRQGGDYGYTF.

The chain links TRBV5-4 to TRBJ1-1; unclear D gene. The germline gives CDR1 SGHNT, CDR2 YYREEE (reference sequence). V lost 4 bases and J lost 4, with 11 bases in between. There are 13 residues in the CDR3. The CDR3 protein is CASSVERATEAFF. The CDR3 bases are TGTGCCAGCAGCGTGGAGAGGGCCACTGAAGCTTTCTTT.